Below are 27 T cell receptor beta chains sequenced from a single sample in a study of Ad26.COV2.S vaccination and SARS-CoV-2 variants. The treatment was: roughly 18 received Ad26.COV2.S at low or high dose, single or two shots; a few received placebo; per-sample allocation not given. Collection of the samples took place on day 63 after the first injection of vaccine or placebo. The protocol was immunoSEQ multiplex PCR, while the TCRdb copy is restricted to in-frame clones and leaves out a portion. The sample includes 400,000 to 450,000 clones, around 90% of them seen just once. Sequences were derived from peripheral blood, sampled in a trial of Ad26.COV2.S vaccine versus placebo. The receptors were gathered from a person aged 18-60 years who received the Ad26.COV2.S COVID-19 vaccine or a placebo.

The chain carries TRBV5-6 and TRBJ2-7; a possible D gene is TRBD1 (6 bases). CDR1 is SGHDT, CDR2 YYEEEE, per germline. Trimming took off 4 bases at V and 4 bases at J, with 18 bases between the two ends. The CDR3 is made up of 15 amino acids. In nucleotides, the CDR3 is TGTGCCAGCAGCCCGGCGAGGGGGAGTACTTACGAGCAGTACTTC. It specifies CASSPARGSTYEQYF.

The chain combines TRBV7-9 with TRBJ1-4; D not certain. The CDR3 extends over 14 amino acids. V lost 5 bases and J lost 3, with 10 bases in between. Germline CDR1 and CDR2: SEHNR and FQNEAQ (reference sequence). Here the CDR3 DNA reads TGTGCCAGCAGCAAACCAGAGGCTAATGAAAAACTGTTTTTT. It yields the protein CASSKPEANEKLFF.

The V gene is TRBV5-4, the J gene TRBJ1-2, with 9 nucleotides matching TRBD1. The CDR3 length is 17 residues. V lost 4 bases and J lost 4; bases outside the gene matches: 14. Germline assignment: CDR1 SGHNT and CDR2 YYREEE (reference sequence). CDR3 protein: CASSAWDREYGFYGYTF. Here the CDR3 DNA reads TGTGCCAGCAGCGCCTGGGACAGGGAGTACGGTTTCTATGGCTACACCTTC.

The CDR3 nucleotides are TGTGCCAGCAGCCCAACCCTAGACAGGGGATACCGCTACGAGCAGTACTTC. This codes for CASSPTLDRGYRYEQYF. The chain recombines TRBV28 with TRBJ2-7, with 8 positions matching TRBD1. This CDR3 contains 17 residues. V trimming: 6 bases; J trimming: 3 bases; junction bases outside the gene matches: 16. Germline V gene data show CDR1 as MDHEN and CDR2 as SYDVKM.

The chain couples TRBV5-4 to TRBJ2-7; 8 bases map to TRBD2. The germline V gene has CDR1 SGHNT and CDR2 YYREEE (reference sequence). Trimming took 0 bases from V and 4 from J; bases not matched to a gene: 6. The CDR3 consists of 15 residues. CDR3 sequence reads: CASSLDREGRYEQYF. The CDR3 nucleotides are TGTGCCAGCAGCTTGGACCGGGAGGGTCGGTACGAGCAGTACTTC.

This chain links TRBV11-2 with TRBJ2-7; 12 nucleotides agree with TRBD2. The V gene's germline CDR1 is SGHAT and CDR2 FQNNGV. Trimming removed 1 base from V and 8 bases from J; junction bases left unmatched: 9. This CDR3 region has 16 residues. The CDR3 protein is CASSLASGRALVQQYF. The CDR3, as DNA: TGTGCCAGCAGCTTAGCTAGCGGGAGGGCTTTGGTCCAGCAGTACTTC.

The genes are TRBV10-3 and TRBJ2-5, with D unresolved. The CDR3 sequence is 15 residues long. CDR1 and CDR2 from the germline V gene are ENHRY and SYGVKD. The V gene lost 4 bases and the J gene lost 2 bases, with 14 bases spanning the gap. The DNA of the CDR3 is TGTGCCATCAGTGGATCGCCAACCGATCAAGAGACCCAGTACTTC. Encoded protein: CAISGSPTDQETQYF.

CDR3 coding DNA: TGTGCCACCAGTGATACCGATCAGCCCCAGCATTTT. Its translation is CATSDTDQPQHF. This chain joins TRBV24-1 and TRBJ1-5; the D is unclear. CDR1 and CDR2 from the germline V gene are KGHDR and SFDVKD. The CDR3 spans 12 residues. Trimming removed 3 bases at V and 5 bases at J, with 4 bases between.

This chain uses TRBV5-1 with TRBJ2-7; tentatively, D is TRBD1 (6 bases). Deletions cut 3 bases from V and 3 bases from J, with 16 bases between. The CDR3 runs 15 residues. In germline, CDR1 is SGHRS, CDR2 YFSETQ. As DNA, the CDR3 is TGCGCCAGCAGCTCGACAGGTGTTGGTGACTACGAGCAGTACTTC. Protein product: CASSSTGVGDYEQYF. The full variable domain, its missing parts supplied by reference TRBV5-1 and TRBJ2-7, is KAGVTQTPRYLIKTRGQQVTLSCSPISGHRSVSWYQQTPGQGLQFLFEYFSETQRNKGNFPGRFSGRQFSNSRSEMNVSTLELGDSALYLCASSSTGVGDYEQYFGPGTRLTVT.

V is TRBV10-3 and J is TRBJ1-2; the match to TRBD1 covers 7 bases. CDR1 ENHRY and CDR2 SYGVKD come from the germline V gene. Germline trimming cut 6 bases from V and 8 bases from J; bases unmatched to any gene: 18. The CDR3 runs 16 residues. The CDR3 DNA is TGTGCCATCAGACCAGACAGGGAGATCCTAGGGAACGGCTACACCTTC. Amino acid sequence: CAIRPDREILGNGYTF.

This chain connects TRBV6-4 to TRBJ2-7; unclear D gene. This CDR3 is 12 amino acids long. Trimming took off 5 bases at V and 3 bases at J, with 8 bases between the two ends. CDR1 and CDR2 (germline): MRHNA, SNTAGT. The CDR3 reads CASSHQDYEQYF. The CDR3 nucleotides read TGTGCCAGCAGTCACCAGGACTACGAGCAGTACTTC.

CDR3 region: CASSAPRPSYEQYF. CDR3 coding DNA: TGTGCCAGCAGCGCACCCAGGCCTTCCTACGAGCAGTACTTC. The rearrangement uses TRBV7-9 and TRBJ2-7; D not certain. V was pared by 5 bases and J by 1 base, with 12 bases between. The germline V gene encodes CDR1 SEHNR and CDR2 FQNEAQ (reference sequence). The length of the CDR3 is 14 residues.

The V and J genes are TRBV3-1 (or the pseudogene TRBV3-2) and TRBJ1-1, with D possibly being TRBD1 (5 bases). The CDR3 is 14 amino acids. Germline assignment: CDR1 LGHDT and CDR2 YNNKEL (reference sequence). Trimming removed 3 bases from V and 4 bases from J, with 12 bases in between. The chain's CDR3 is CASSHEGATTEAFF. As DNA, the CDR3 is TGTGCCAGCAGCCACGAAGGGGCGACCACTGAAGCTTTCTTT.

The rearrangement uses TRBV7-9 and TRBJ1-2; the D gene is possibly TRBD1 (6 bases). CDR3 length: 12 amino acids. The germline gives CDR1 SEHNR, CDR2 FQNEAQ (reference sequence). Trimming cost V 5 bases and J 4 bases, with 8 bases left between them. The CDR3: CASSTDSYGYTF. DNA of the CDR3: TGTGCCAGCAGCACGGACAGCTATGGCTACACCTTC.

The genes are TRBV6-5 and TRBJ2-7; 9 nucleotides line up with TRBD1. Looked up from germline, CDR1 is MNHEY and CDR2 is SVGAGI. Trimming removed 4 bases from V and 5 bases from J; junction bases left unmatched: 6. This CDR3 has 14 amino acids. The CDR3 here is CASSSGTGWDEQYF. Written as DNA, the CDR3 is TGTGCCAGCAGTTCCGGGACAGGGTGGGACGAGCAGTACTTC.

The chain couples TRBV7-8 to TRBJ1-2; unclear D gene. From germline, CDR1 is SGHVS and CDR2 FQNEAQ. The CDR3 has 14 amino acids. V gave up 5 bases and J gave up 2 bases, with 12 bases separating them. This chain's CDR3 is CASSRDAGNYGYTF. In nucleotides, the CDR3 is TGTGCCAGCAGCCGCGACGCTGGAAACTATGGCTACACCTTC.

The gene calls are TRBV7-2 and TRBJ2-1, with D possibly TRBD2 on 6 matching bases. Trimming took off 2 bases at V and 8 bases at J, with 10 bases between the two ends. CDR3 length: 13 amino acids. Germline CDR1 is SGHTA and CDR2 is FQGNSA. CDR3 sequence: CASSLPKRDEQFF. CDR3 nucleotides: TGTGCCAGCAGCTTACCCAAGCGGGATGAGCAGTTCTTC.

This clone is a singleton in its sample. DNA of the CDR3: TGTGCCAGCAGCCCCGGAAACAACAGGTACCAAGAGACCCAGTACTTC. Its translation: CASSPGNNRYQETQYF. This chain uses TRBV5-8 with TRBJ2-5, with D maybe TRBD1 (5 bases). CDR3 length: 16 residues. The germline V gene has CDR1 SGHTS and CDR2 YDEGEE. Trimming left V 4 bases short and J 0 bases short, with 16 bases between.

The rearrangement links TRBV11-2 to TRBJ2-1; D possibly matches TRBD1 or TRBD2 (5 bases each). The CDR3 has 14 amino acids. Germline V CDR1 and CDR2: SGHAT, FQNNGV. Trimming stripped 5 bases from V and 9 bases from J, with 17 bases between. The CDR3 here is CASSPLSFGGEQFF. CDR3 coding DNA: TGTGCCAGCAGCCCACTTAGTTTTGGGGGTGAGCAGTTCTTC. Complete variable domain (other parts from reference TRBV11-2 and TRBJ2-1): EAGVAQSPRYKIIEKRQSVAFWCNPISGHATLYWYQQILGQGPKLLIQFQNNGVVDDSQLPKDRFSAERLKGVDSTLKIQPAKLEDSAVYLCASSPLSFGGEQFFGPGTRLTVL.

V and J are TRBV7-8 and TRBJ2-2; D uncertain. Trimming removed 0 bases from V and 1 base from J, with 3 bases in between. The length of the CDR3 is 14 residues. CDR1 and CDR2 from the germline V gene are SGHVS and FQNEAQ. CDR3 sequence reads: CASSLAENTGELFF. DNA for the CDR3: TGTGCCAGCAGCTTAGCGGAGAACACCGGGGAGCTGTTTTTT.

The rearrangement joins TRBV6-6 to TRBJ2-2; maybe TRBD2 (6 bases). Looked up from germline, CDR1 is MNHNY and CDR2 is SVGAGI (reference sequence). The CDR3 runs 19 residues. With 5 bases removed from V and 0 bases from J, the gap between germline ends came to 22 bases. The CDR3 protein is CASSHGVGRGTANTGELFF. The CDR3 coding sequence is TGTGCCAGCAGTCACGGGGTGGGACGGGGGACGGCGAACACCGGGGAGCTGTTTTTT.

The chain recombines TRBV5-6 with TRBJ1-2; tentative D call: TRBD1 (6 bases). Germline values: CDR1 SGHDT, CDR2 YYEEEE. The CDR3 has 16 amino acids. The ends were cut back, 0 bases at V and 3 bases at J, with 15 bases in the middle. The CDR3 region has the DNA TGTGCCAGCAGCTTGGCCCGCATGGACAGAGACTATGGCTACACCTTC. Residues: CASSLARMDRDYGYTF.

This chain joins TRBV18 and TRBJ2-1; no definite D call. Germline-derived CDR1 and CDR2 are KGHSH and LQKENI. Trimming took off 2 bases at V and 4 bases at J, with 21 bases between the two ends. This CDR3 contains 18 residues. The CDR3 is CASSPLIGSRRDYNEQFF. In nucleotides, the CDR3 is TGTGCCAGCTCACCATTGATAGGCTCGCGACGAGATTACAATGAGCAGTTCTTC.

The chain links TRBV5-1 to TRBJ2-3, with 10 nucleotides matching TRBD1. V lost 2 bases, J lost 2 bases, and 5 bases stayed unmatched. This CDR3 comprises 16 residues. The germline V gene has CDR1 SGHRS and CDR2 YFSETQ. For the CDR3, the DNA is TGCGCCAGCAGCTTAACCGACAGGGGGCTCACAGATACGCAGTATTTT. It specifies CASSLTDRGLTDTQYF. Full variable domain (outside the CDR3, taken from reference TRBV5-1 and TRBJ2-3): KAGVTQTPRYLIKTRGQQVTLSCSPISGHRSVSWYQQTPGQGLQFLFEYFSETQRNKGNFPGRFSGRQFSNSRSEMNVSTLELGDSALYLCASSLTDRGLTDTQYFGPGTRLTVL.

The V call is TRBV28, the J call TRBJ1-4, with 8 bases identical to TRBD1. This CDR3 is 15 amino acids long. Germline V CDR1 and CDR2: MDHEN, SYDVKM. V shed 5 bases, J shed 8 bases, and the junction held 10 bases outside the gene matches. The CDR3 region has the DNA TGTGCCAGCAGTGGCAGGGGGCGCGATAGGGAAAAACTGTTTTTT. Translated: CASSGRGRDREKLFF.

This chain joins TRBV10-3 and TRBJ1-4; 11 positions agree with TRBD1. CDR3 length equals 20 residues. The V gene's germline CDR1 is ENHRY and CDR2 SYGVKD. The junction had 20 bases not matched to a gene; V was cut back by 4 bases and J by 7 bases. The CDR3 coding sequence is TGTGCCATCAGTGCACAGAATCTAGTTGGACAGGGGGCGCAGGTTGAAAAACTGTTTTTT. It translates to CAISAQNLVGQGAQVEKLFF.

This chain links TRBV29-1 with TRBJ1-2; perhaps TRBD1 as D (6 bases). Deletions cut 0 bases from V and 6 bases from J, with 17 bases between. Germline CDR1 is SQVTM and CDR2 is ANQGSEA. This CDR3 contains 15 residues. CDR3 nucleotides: TGCAGCGTTGAAGATTGGGCAGGGGACAAGAATGGCTACACCTTC. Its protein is CSVEDWAGDKNGYTF.